Listed below are T cell receptor beta chains from one sample, sequenced in a study of shared clonotypes between healthy human individuals. This table comes from immunoSEQ multiplex PCR, and its TCRdb copy is limited to in-frame clones, with some not included. The table includes roughly 2.4 million clones, approximately 95% detected once. Sequences were obtained from naive CD4+ T cells sorted from blood. These receptors all stem from a man younger than 30 in good health. Each CDR3 is given with its conserved first and last residue.

CDR3 protein,CDR3 length,V gene,J gene
CASSPGTEKGNTIYF,15,TRBV18,TRBJ1-3
CATSRDLRLEQYF,13,TRBV15,TRBJ2-7
CAISESISGGYTF,13,TRBV10-3,TRBJ1-2
CAWNQDREYGYTF,13,TRBV30,TRBJ1-2
CASSRTGTQNTEAFF,15,TRBV5-1,TRBJ1-1
CASSPRLAGVETQYF,15,TRBV6-6,TRBJ2-5
CASSPKGGRSSYEQYF,16,TRBV18,TRBJ2-7
CASSEGLAGPETQYF,15,TRBV10-1,TRBJ2-5
CAWSVDRPREQYF,13,TRBV30,TRBJ2-7
CASSLADRVTYNEQFF,16,TRBV5-4,TRBJ2-1
CASSTTDLGVEAFF,14,TRBV18,TRBJ1-1
CASSESVTNEKLFF,14,TRBV25-1,TRBJ1-4
CASGMADTQYF,11,TRBV2,TRBJ2-3
CASSLVTGSTYEQYF,15,TRBV11-2,TRBJ2-7
CASSLGPRGTNQPQHF,16,TRBV5-1,TRBJ1-5
CASRDGQSMPFYF,13,TRBV2,TRBJ2-3